The 21 T cell receptor beta chains listed next were all sequenced from one sample in a study of cytomegalovirus exposure and HLA in healthy donors. Use of 60 Vbeta and 13 Jbeta primers characterized the PCR. Assay: immunoSEQ multiplex PCR; the TCRdb copy retains only in-frame clones and omits some. The table for this sample gives more than 45,000 clones. The sample comprised PBMCs. These receptors were taken from an older woman in good health and CMV-seropositive.

The chain recombines TRBV7-2 with TRBJ2-5; TRBD1 matches 8 bases. This CDR3 contains 17 residues. From germline, CDR1 is SGHTA and CDR2 FQGNSA. The junction had 12 bases not matched to a gene; V was cut back by 1 base and J by 5 bases. The CDR3 bases are TGTGCCAGCAGCTTAGGGGGTGGACAGGGTAAGAGGGAGACCCAGTACTTC. Protein: CASSLGGGQGKRETQYF.

The chain uses TRBV19 and TRBJ2-5, with 11 bases matching TRBD2. V lost 2 bases and J lost 2; bases outside the gene matches: 1. CDR1 is LNHDA and CDR2 is SQIVND in the germline V gene (reference sequence). CDR3 length: 15 amino acids. CDR3 in amino acids: CASSIPSGGQETQYF. CDR3 in DNA: TGTGCCAGTAGTATACCTAGCGGGGGGCAAGAGACCCAGTACTTC.

The chain has TRBV29-1 and TRBJ1-5; the D gene is possibly TRBD1 (5 bases). Trimming pared 4 bases from V and 3 bases from J, leaving 10 bases between. The CDR3 sequence is 13 residues long. Germline CDR1 reads SQVTM; CDR2 reads ANQGSEA. CDR3 residues: CSVVGGVNQPQHF. The CDR3 bases are TGCAGCGTTGTCGGGGGTGTCAATCAGCCCCAGCATTTT.

V gene TRBV6-6 combines with J gene TRBJ2-7; D might be TRBD2 (6 bases). This CDR3 is built from 11 residues. V was pared by 2 bases and J by 12 bases, with 11 bases between. Germline lookup yields CDR1 MNHNY and CDR2 SVGAGI (reference sequence). CDR3 protein: CASSYPTRRYF. The DNA for the CDR3 is TGTGCCAGCAGTTACCCGACTAGGAGGTACTTC.

J is TRBJ1-1 and V is TRBV20-1, with D possibly matching TRBD1 (6 bases). V lost 3 bases, J lost 7 bases, and 9 bases lay in between. Germline V gene data show CDR1 as DFQATT and CDR2 as SNEGSKA (reference sequence). CDR3 size: 11 residues. CDR3 loop: CSARGALEAFF. Here the CDR3 DNA reads TGCAGTGCTAGGGGGGCCCTTGAAGCTTTCTTT.

The rearrangement links TRBV7-8 to TRBJ2-7; 7 nucleotides match TRBD1. This CDR3 is 15 amino acids long. The V and J ends lost 1 base and 2 bases, in that order; junction bases with no gene match: 5. Germline V lookup: CDR1 SGHVS, CDR2 FQNEAQ. The CDR3 region has the DNA TGTGCCAGCAGCTTAGTGGGACAGTTTCCCTACGAGCAGTACTTC. Translation gives CASSLVGQFPYEQYF.

The chain uses TRBV6-4 and TRBJ1-6; 9 bases map to TRBD1. This CDR3 is 14 amino acids long. The V gene end was trimmed by 5 bases and the J gene end by 7 bases; junction bases not matched to a gene: 3. Germline loops: CDR1 MRHNA, CDR2 SNTAGT. CDR3 bases: TGTGCCAGCAGTCGGACAGGGGACAATTCACCCCTCCACTTT. Its translation: CASSRTGDNSPLHF.

This chain joins TRBV6-5 and TRBJ1-6; 7 nucleotides align to TRBD1. The germline gives CDR1 MNHEY, CDR2 SVGAGI. V lost 6 bases, J lost 14 bases, and 10 bases stayed unmatched. This CDR3 region has 13 residues. CDR3 amino acids: CASRDRPSLTLHF. The CDR3 region has the DNA TGTGCCAGCAGGGACAGGCCGTCTTTGACCCTCCACTTT.

The rearrangement uses TRBV10-3 and TRBJ1-1, with TRBD1 matching over 9 bases. Germline lookup yields CDR1 ENHRY and CDR2 SYGVKD. The CDR3 has 14 residues. V shed 10 bases and J 1 base; nucleotides not matched to a gene: 7. The CDR3 nucleotides are TGTGCCACCGAGATGGGACAGGGGAACACTGAAGCTTTCTTT. It yields the protein CATEMGQGNTEAFF.

CDR3 region: CASSTHRGDTGELFF. In DNA, the CDR3 is TGTGCCAGCAGCACCCACAGGGGCGACACCGGGGAGCTGTTTTTT. This rearrangement joins TRBV11-3 to TRBJ2-2; 7 bases are a match to TRBD1. The CDR3 totals 15 residues. The V gene end was trimmed by 5 bases and the J gene end by 3 bases; junction bases not matched to a gene: 6. Per germline, CDR1 SGHNT and CDR2 YENEEA.

The chain joins TRBV5-1 to TRBJ1-4; D is ambiguous. The V gene lost 9 bases and the J gene lost 3 bases, with 15 bases spanning the gap. Germline assignment: CDR1 SGHRS and CDR2 YFSETQ. The CDR3 has 14 residues. In nucleotides, the CDR3 is TGCGCCACCAGGCTGGAGAGGGCTAATGAAAAACTGTTTTTT. Translated, it gives CATRLERANEKLFF.

J is TRBJ1-2 and V is TRBV14, with D possibly matching TRBD1 (6 bases). V was trimmed by 1 base and J by 4 bases, leaving 19 bases between them. CDR1 and CDR2 from the germline V gene are SGHDN and FVKESK. The CDR3 has 17 amino acids. The CDR3 region is CASSQGLTGPTTYGYTF. The CDR3 coding sequence is TGTGCCAGCAGCCAAGGATTAACAGGGCCAACGACCTATGGCTACACCTTC. The variable domain in full, with the rest retrieved from reference TRBV14 and TRBJ1-2, is EAGVTQFPSHSVIEKGQTVTLRCDPISGHDNLYWYRRVMGKEIKFLLHFVKESKQDESGMPNNRFLAERTGGTYSTLKVQPAELEDSGVYFCASSQGLTGPTTYGYTFGSGTRLTVV.

V gene TRBV7-9 combines with J gene TRBJ2-7; 7 nucleotides match TRBD1. Germline CDR1 SEHNR, CDR2 FQNEAQ (reference sequence). Trimming cost V 6 bases and J 2 bases; bases outside gene matches: 7. The CDR3 covers 14 residues. For the CDR3, the DNA is TGTGCCAGCAGGCCGGGACAGAGCGCCTACGAGCAGTACTTC. Translating it yields CASRPGQSAYEQYF.

The chain employs TRBV5-4 and TRBJ2-1; D might be TRBD1 (5 bases). The germline V gene encodes CDR1 SGHNT and CDR2 YYREEE (reference sequence). The V and J ends lost 5 bases and 3 bases respectively, with 12 bases between them. This CDR3 has 14 residues. The CDR3 DNA follows: TGTGCCAGCAGGGAATCGCAGGGCTACAATGAGCAGTTCTTC. Protein product: CASRESQGYNEQFF.

This CDR3 reads CASSYSAGYEQYF. The DNA for the CDR3 is TGTGCCAGCAGTTACTCAGCCGGCTACGAGCAGTACTTC. The chain recombines TRBV6-6 with TRBJ2-7; no definite D call. V was cut by 0 bases and J by 3 bases, with 6 bases left in between. This CDR3 has 13 residues. The germline CDR1 and CDR2 sequences are MNHNY and SVGAGI (reference sequence).

The rearrangement joins TRBV7-2 to TRBJ2-6; possibly TRBD1 for D (5 bases). V lost 6 bases to trimming and J lost 0 bases, with 18 bases between them. Germline V gene data show CDR1 as SGHTA and CDR2 as FQGNSA. The CDR3 is 18 amino acids. The CDR3 sequence is CASSYGQRLSSGANVLTF. The CDR3 DNA follows: TGTGCCAGCAGTTATGGACAACGGTTGAGCTCTGGGGCCAACGTCCTGACTTTC.

The chain carries TRBV7-9 and TRBJ1-4; D unresolved. The length of the CDR3 is 14 residues. V gave up 2 bases and J gave up 2 bases, with 6 bases separating them. CDR1 and CDR2 from the germline V gene are SEHNR and FQNEAQ (reference sequence). The CDR3, as DNA: TGTGCCAGCAGCTTATCCATGACTAATGAAAAACTGTTTTTT. Amino acid sequence: CASSLSMTNEKLFF.

This chain links TRBV5-1 with TRBJ1-1; a weak D match, TRBD1 (5 bases). Germline assignment: CDR1 SGHRS and CDR2 YFSETQ. The CDR3 runs to 13 residues. V was shortened by 1 base and J by 8 bases, with 12 bases between the two germline ends. The CDR3 bases are TGCGCCAGCAGCTTGTCCGGGGGAGCCGAAGCTTTCTTT. Protein: CASSLSGGAEAFF.

This rearrangement joins TRBV15 to TRBJ1-1; D possibly corresponds to TRBD1 (5 bases). The germline V gene encodes CDR1 LNHNV and CDR2 YYDKDF (reference sequence). Trimming left V 6 bases short and J 1 base short, with 21 bases between. The CDR3 is made up of 17 amino acids. The CDR3 region is CATSHTIGTLGNTEAFF. In nucleotides, the CDR3 is TGTGCCACCAGTCATACTATTGGGACTTTAGGGAACACTGAAGCTTTCTTT.

With respect to this clone: One junction end disagrees with the germline gene, perhaps due to a read error. This sample includes further DNA sequences coding for the same CDR3. The chain combines TRBV6-1 with TRBJ1-5; D gene ambiguous. The CDR3 is 14 amino acids. The germline V gene encodes CDR1 MNHNS and CDR2 SASEGT. In nucleotides, the CDR3 is TGCGCCAGCAGTGAAGCGGCGGTGAATCAGCCCCAGCATTTT. This sequence encodes CASSEAAVNQPQHF.

The rearrangement links TRBV6-1 to TRBJ1-1; D remains ambiguous. The CDR3 has 14 amino acids. V lost 1 base to trimming and J lost 5 bases, with 11 bases between them. From germline, CDR1 is MNHNS and CDR2 SASEGT. The CDR3 DNA is TGTGCCAGCAGTGAAGGAAGCAAGAGTACTGAAGCTTTCTTT. Its translation is CASSEGSKSTEAFF.